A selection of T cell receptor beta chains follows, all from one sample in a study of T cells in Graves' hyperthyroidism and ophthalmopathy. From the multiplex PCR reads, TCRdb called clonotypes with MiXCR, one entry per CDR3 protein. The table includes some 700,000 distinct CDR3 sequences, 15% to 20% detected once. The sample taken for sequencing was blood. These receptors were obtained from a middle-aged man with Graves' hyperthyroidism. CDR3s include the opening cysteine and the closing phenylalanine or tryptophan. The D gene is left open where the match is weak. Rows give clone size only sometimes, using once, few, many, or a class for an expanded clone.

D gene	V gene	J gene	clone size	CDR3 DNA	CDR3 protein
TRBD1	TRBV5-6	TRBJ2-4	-	TGTGCCAGCAGCGGAAACAGGGGAGCCAAAAACATTCAGTACTTC	CASSGNRGAKNIQYF
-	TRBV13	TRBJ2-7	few	TGTGCCAGCAGCTTAGGTGCGGGAAAATACGAGCAGTACTTC	CASSLGAGKYEQYF
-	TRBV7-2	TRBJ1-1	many	TGTGCCAGCAGCCGATCGGGGGGGCATATCACTGAAGCTTTCTTT	CASSRSGGHITEAFF
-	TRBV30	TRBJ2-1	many	TGTGCCTGGAAGTTGGCTAGCTCTCCCTACAATGAGCAGTTCTTC	CAWKLASSPYNEQFF
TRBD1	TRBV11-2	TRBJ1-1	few	TGTGCCAGCAGCCCAACAGGGGGGTACTCTGAAGCTTTCTTT	CASSPTGGYSEAFF
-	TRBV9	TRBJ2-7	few	TGTGCCAGCAGCGTAGGGGGGGGGCAATCCTACGAGCAGTACTTC	CASSVGGGQSYEQYF
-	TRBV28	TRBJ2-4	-	TGTGCCAGCAGGCCTCAGATAACCAAAAACATTCAGTACTTC	CASRPQITKNIQYF
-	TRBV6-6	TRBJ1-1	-	TGTGCCAGCAGTTACCGTAGGCAGGGAGACACTGAAGCTTTCTTT	CASSYRRQGDTEAFF
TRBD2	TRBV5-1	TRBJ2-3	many	TGCGCCAGCAGCCCTGTAGCGGGAGCTTACACAGATACGCAGTATTTT	CASSPVAGAYTDTQYF
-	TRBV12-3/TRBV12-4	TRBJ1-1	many	TGTGCCAGCAGTTTTCTGGGTACTGAAGCTTTCTTT	CASSFLGTEAFF
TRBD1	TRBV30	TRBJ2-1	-	TGTGCCTGGAGCCGACAGGGGGCGGTAAATGAGCAGTTCTTC	CAWSRQGAVNEQFF
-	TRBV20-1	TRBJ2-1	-	TGCAGTGCTAGTTCACCGACATACAATGAGCAGTTCTTC	CSASSPTYNEQFF
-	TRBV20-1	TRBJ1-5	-	TGCAGTGCTAGAGAGGGCCGCATACAGCCCCAGCATTTT	CSAREGRIQPQHF
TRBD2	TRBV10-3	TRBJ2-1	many	TGTGCCATCAAGCCGGGACTAGCGGGAGGAAACAATGAGCAGTTCTTC	CAIKPGLAGGNNEQFF
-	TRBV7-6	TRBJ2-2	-	TGTGCCAGCAGCTTAGTGAGACCGCTGATCGCGAACACCGGGGAGCTGTTTTTT	CASSLVRPLIANTGELFF
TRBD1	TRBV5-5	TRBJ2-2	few	TGTGCCAGCAGCGGGACCGGGACAGGGTACCCCGGGGAGCTGTTTTTT	CASSGTGTGYPGELFF
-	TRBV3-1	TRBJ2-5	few	TGTGCCAGCAGCCAATATGGGAGTCAAGAGACCCAGTACTTC	CASSQYGSQETQYF
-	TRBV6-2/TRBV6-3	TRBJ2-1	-	TGTGCCAGCAGTTATGCGGTGGATGAGCAGTTCTTC	CASSYAVDEQFF
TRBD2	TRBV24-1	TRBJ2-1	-	TGTGCCACCAGTGAACTAGCGGGAGTTAGTAATGAGCAGTTCTTC	CATSELAGVSNEQFF
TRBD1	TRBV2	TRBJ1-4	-	TGTGCCAGCAGTCGACAGGGGAAGGCTAATGAAAAACTGTTTTTT	CASSRQGKANEKLFF
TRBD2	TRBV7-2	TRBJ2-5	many	TGTGCCAGCAGCTTAGGAATTGGGAGGGCAGAGACCCAGTACTTC	CASSLGIGRAETQYF
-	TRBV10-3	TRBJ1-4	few	TGTGCCATCAGTGAAGGGGATGAAAAACTGTTTTTT	CAISEGDEKLFF
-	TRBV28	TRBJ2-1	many	TGTGCCAGCGGGCAGTCGAGGAATGAGCAGTTCTTC	CASGQSRNEQFF
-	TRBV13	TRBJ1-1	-	TGTGCCAGCAGCTTAAGAGTAACAGATGAAGCTTTCTTT	CASSLRVTDEAFF
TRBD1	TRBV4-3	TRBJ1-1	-	TGCGCCAGCAGCCAGGTGGACAGGGTGGGAACTGAAGCTTTCTTT	CASSQVDRVGTEAFF
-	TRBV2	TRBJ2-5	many	TGTGCCAGCCTGAGGGGGAGCGCACAAGAGACCCAGTACTTC	CASLRGSAQETQYF
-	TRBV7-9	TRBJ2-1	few	TGTGCCAGCAGCCACCGAGAAGGGCGAACTTACAATGAGCAGTTCTTC	CASSHREGRTYNEQFF
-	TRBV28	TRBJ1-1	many	TGTGCCAGCAGTTTTCCCGGGAGGACTGAAGCTTTCTTT	CASSFPGRTEAFF
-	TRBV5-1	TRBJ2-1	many	TGCGCCAGCAGCTGGGACGACTGGAATGAGCAGTTCTTC	CASSWDDWNEQFF
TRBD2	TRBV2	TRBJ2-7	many	TGTGCCAGAACCGTAGCGGGGAACTCCTACGAGCAGTACTTC	CARTVAGNSYEQYF
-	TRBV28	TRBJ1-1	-	TGTGCCAGCAGTTATCCTCCGGAGAACACTGAAGCTTTCTTT	CASSYPPENTEAFF
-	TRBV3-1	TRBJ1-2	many	TGTGCCAGCAGCCAAGGACGGAAGAACTATGGCTACACCTTC	CASSQGRKNYGYTF
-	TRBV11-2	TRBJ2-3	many	TGTGCCAGCAGCTCCCTAATGGGGGCTAGCACAGATACGCAGTATTTT	CASSSLMGASTDTQYF
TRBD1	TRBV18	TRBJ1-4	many	TGTGCCAGCTCACCGGACAGGGGGGAAAAACTGTTTTTT	CASSPDRGEKLFF
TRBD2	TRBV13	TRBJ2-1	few	TGTGCCAGCAGCTTCCCGGCTAGCGGGAGCTCCTACAATGAGCAGTTCTTC	CASSFPASGSSYNEQFF
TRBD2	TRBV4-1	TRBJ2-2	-	TGCGCCAGCAGCCAAGAACTAGCGGGAGCCGCCGGGGAGCTGTTTTTT	CASSQELAGAAGELFF
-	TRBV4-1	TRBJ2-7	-	TGCGCCAGCAGGCCCGTGGGTCAGGACACCTACGAGCAGTACTTC	CASRPVGQDTYEQYF
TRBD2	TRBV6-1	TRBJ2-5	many	TGTGCCAGCAGCCGGGACCCAGCGGGGGCCCAAGAGACCCAGTACTTC	CASSRDPAGAQETQYF
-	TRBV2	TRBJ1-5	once	TGTGCCAGCGGTATGGCTGGGGCATCCGATCAGCCCCAGCATTTT	CASGMAGASDQPQHF
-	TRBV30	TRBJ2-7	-	TGTGCCTGGATAAAACAGGGCCCGTGGGGAGAGCAGTACTTC	CAWIKQGPWGEQYF
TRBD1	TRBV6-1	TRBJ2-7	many	TGTGCCAGCAGTACCGGGACAGGGGATACGAAGCAGTACTTC	CASSTGTGDTKQYF
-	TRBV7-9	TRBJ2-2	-	TGTGCCAGCAGCCCCCGAAGGGGGACGAACACCGGGGAGCTGTTTTTT	CASSPRRGTNTGELFF
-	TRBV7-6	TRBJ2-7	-	TGTGCCAGCAGCCCCGAGGCCAATAGGCAGTACTTC	CASSPEANRQYF
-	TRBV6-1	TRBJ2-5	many	TGTGCCAGCAGCCCAACGGGGGGCAGGCAAGAGACCCAGTACTTC	CASSPTGGRQETQYF
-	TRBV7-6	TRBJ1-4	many	TGTGCCAGCAGCCCCGGGGACGGTAATGAAAAACTGTTTTTT	CASSPGDGNEKLFF
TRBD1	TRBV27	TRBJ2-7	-	TGTGCCAGCAGCAGACAGGGGATACGCTACGAGCAGTACTTC	CASSRQGIRYEQYF
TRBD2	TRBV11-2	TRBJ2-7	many	TGTGCCAGCAGCTTAGCCGTAGCGGGAGTGACCTACGAGCAGTACTTC	CASSLAVAGVTYEQYF
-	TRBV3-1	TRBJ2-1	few	TGTGCCAGCAGCCAAGCTCCTTTTGGGGGTAGCTCCTACAATGAGCAGTTCTTC	CASSQAPFGGSSYNEQFF
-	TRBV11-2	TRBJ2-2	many	TGTGCCAGCAGCTTTACAAACACCGGGGAGCTGTTTTTT	CASSFTNTGELFF